A single sample gave rise to the 14 T cell receptor beta chains below, sequenced in a study of T cell repertoires in cytomegalovirus infection. Each CDR3 protein gets one entry after TCRdb re-called the reads with MiXCR. The sample has roughly 240,000 distinct CDR3 sequences, roughly 6.5% seen once. Source material: PBMCs. These receptors were collected from a human donor in good health (CMV status not recorded). Some clones in this sample may be carry-over from other donors' samples.

This clonotype was counted ten times or more. J is TRBJ1-3 and V is TRBV29-1, with 7 bases identical to TRBD1. CDR3 length equals 15 residues. The V gene's germline CDR1 is SQVTM and CDR2 ANQGSEA. The V and J ends lost 5 bases and 1 base, in that order; junction bases with no gene match: 8. The CDR3 nucleotides are TGCAGCGTTACTGGACAGGCCTCATCTGGAAACACCATATATTTT. Amino acid sequence: CSVTGQASSGNTIYF.

This clonotype was detected many times. CDR3 region: CSVEGGRSGYNEQFF. CDR3 DNA: TGCAGCGTTGAGGGGGGACGGTCCGGCTACAATGAGCAGTTCTTC. This chain connects TRBV29-1 to TRBJ2-1; D may be TRBD2 (6 bases). Trimming pared 3 bases from V and 3 bases from J, leaving 15 bases between. Germline-derived CDR1 and CDR2 are SQVTM and ANQGSEA. The CDR3 length is 15 residues.

This clonotype was counted at least ten times. This chain connects TRBV7-2 to TRBJ2-1, with TRBD1 matching 9 bases. The ends lost 5 bases at V and 5 bases at J; junction bases unmatched: 7. CDR1 and CDR2 from the germline V gene are SGHTA and FQGNSA. The CDR3 runs 15 residues. CDR3 coding DNA: TGTGCCAGCAGCCATATTGGACAGGGGAACAATGAGCAGTTCTTC. Translating gives CASSHIGQGNNEQFF.

The genes are TRBV11-3 and TRBJ1-1, with 10 bases identical to TRBD1. The ends lost 9 bases at V and 5 bases at J; junction bases unmatched: 12. The CDR3 length is 15 residues. Germline V CDR1 and CDR2: SGHNT, YENEEA. CDR3 residues: CAREGQGRKPTEAFF. CDR3 bases: TGTGCCAGGGAGGGACAGGGGCGTAAACCGACTGAAGCTTTCTTT.

This clonotype was recorded at least ten times. V and J are TRBV5-1 and TRBJ2-7; a weak D match, TRBD1 (5 bases). V was shortened by 4 bases and J by 2 bases, with 10 bases between the two germline ends. The CDR3 length is 13 residues. Germline V gene sequence: CDR1 SGHRS, CDR2 YFSETQ. The DNA of the CDR3 is TGCGCCAGCAGCCCTGGGGCGGCCTACGAGCAGTACTTC. This sequence encodes CASSPGAAYEQYF.

This clonotype has ten or more counts. The chain combines TRBV27 with TRBJ1-1; no firm D call. Germline-derived CDR1 and CDR2 are MNHEY and SMNVEV (reference sequence). The ends were cut back, 7 bases at V and 1 base at J, with 16 bases in the middle. The CDR3 consists of 15 residues. For the CDR3, the DNA is TGTGCCAGCACCCCCCTCGGGGTTTCGAACACTGAAGCTTTCTTT. As protein: CASTPLGVSNTEAFF.

This clonotype was observed many times. The chain links TRBV29-1 to TRBJ2-2; tentative D call: TRBD2 (6 bases). Trimming pared 6 bases from V and 6 bases from J, leaving 11 bases between. Germline V gene sequence: CDR1 SQVTM, CDR2 ANQGSEA. The length of the CDR3 is 12 residues. CDR3 sequence (DNA): TGCAGCGTGGATCCGGGGGCCGGGGAGCTGTTTTTT. Residues: CSVDPGAGELFF.

This chain links TRBV29-1 with TRBJ1-5; tentative D call: TRBD1 (5 bases). V lost 5 bases and J 6 bases, leaving 14 bases between the germline ends. This CDR3 has 13 residues. Germline V gene sequence: CDR1 SQVTM, CDR2 ANQGSEA. Written as DNA, the CDR3 is TGCAGCGTTCAGGGAGCGGTAGGTCAGCCCCAGCATTTT. This gives the protein CSVQGAVGQPQHF.

This clonotype was detected many times. The chain joins TRBV5-1 to TRBJ2-5; D is perhaps TRBD2 (6 bases). There are 14 residues in the CDR3. The V end lost 4 bases, the J end lost 5 bases, and 15 bases lay between the germline ends. Germline V gives CDR1 SGHRS, CDR2 YFSETQ. The CDR3 loop is CASSEGLPGETQYF. The CDR3 DNA reads as TGCGCCAGCAGCGAGGGACTTCCGGGGGAGACCCAGTACTTC.

This clonotype was seen only a few times. V usage is TRBV6-2 or TRBV6-3 and J usage is TRBJ1-6, with a possible D match to TRBD1 (6 bases). The CDR3 has 19 amino acids. The germline CDR1 and CDR2 sequences are MNHEY and SVGEGT. Trimming left V 0 bases short and J 4 bases short, with 19 bases between. Here the CDR3 reads CASSYSRSTGQRYNSPLHF. DNA of the CDR3: TGTGCCAGCAGTTACTCGAGGTCGACAGGCCAAAGATATAATTCACCCCTCCACTTT.

This clonotype was seen many times. The chain carries TRBV28 and TRBJ2-5; 8 bases are a match to TRBD2. V was pared by 8 bases and J by 3 bases, with 5 bases of the junction left unmatched. Germline lookup yields CDR1 MDHEN and CDR2 SYDVKM. The CDR3 loop spans 13 amino acids. The CDR3, as DNA: TGTGCCAGCCGGGGGGGGGGTGAAGAGACCCAGTACTTC. Translated, it gives CASRGGGEETQYF. The full variable domain, rest sourced from reference TRBV28 and TRBJ2-5, is DVKVTQSSRYLVKRTGEKVFLECVQDMDHENMFWYRQDPGLGLRLIYFSYDVKMKEKGDIPEGYSVSREKKERFSLILESASTNQTSMYLCASRGGGEETQYFGPGTRLLVL.

This clonotype was counted ten times or more. This chain connects TRBV5-1 to TRBJ2-2, with 8 bases that match TRBD1. Germline CDR1 is SGHRS and CDR2 is YFSETQ. The V and J ends lost 3 bases and 3 bases, in that order; junction bases with no gene match: 7. The CDR3 spans 16 residues. The CDR3 DNA reads as TGCGCCAGCAGCTCGGAAGGACAGGGTTACACCGGGGAGCTGTTTTTT. It encodes CASSSEGQGYTGELFF. Full variable domain (remainder filled in from reference TRBV5-1 and TRBJ2-2): KAGVTQTPRYLIKTRGQQVTLSCSPISGHRSVSWYQQTPGQGLQFLFEYFSETQRNKGNFPGRFSGRQFSNSRSEMNVSTLELGDSALYLCASSSEGQGYTGELFFGEGSRLTVL.

This clonotype was observed at least ten times. V gene TRBV18 combines with J gene TRBJ2-7; D is undetermined. The CDR3 contains 16 residues. The germline V gene has CDR1 KGHSH and CDR2 LQKENI. V was cut by 0 bases and J by 0 bases, with 12 bases left in between. The CDR3 region is CASSPPRTEYSYEQYF. DNA of the CDR3: TGTGCCAGCTCACCACCTCGTACAGAATACTCCTACGAGCAGTACTTC.

CDR3 bases: TGTGCCAGCATCGAGCGGGGGGGAAGCACAGATACGCAGTATTTT. This gives the protein CASIERGGSTDTQYF. V usage is TRBV28 and J usage is TRBJ2-3; TRBD2 agrees at 10 bases. Germline-derived CDR1 and CDR2 are MDHEN and SYDVKM. The CDR3 contains 15 residues. The ends lost 7 bases at V and 0 bases at J; junction bases unmatched: 4.